This TCR beta chain was recovered during a study of blood T cell repertoires in COVID-19. The wider study: The United States, Italy and Spain supplied acute and convalescent COVID-19 samples.

The CDR3 has 11 amino acids. The V and J ends lost 4 bases and 4 bases respectively, with 5 bases between them. Patients from Seattle were sampled longitudinally, starting during active infection. In the source study's methods: Quantification of nucleated cells was approximated via reference gene primer amplification. Using immunoSEQ multiplex PCR, the repertoire was profiled, and TCRdb retains in-frame clones only, with some absent. The DNA gave D and trimming, while V, J and clone size come from that table. The profile shows 140,000 to 150,000 clones, roughly 90% of them singletons. Sequencing was carried out using peripheral blood. The clonotype originates from a human donor with COVID-19, enrolled during active disease. The donor label of this sample is uncertain. The chain has TRBV12-3 or TRBV12-4 and TRBJ2-7; D call uncertain. The CDR3 bases are TGTGCCAGCAGTTCCCAGTACGAGCAGTACTTC. As protein: CASSSQYEQYF.